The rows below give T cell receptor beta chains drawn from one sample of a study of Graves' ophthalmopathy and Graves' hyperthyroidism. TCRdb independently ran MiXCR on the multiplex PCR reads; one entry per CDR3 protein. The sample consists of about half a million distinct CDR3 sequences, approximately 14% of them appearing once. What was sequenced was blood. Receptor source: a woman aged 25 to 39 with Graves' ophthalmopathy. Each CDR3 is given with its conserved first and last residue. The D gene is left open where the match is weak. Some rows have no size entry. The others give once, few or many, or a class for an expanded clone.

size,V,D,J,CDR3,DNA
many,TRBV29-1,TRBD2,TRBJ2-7,CSVGTSGSHEQYF,TGCAGCGTGGGGACTAGCGGGTCTCACGAGCAGTACTTC
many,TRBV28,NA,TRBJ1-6,CASSLFGGGGSPLHF,TGTGCCAGCAGTTTATTTGGGGGGGGAGGTTCACCCCTCCACTTT
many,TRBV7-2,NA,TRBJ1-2,CASSLATGAHYGYTF,TGTGCCAGCAGCTTAGCGACGGGAGCTCACTATGGCTACACCTTC
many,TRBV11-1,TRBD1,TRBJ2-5,CASSSTLGDRDLLETQYF,TGTGCCAGCAGCTCCACCTTAGGGGACAGAGACCTTCTAGAGACCCAGTACTTC
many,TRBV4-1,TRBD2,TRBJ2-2,CASSQAALGGGAAGELFF,TGCGCCAGCAGCCAAGCTGCTTTGGGCGGGGGGGCCGCCGGGGAGCTGTTTTTT
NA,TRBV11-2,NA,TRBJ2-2,CASSLDFNTGELWF,TGTGCCAGCAGCTTGGACTTTAACACCGGGGAGCTGTGGTTT
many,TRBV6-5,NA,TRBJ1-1,CASSSVGRRNTEAFF,TGTGCCAGCAGTTCCGTGGGACGCAGGAACACTGAAGCTTTCTTT
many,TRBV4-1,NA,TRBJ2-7,CASSQAPKGVHYEQYF,TGCGCCAGCAGCCAAGCCCCTAAGGGGGTTCACTACGAGCAGTACTTC
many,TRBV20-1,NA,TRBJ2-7,CSATPGDFTYEQYF,TGCAGTGCCACCCCTGGGGACTTCACCTACGAGCAGTACTTC
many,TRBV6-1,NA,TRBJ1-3,CASSVGTGAYGNTIYF,TGTGCCAGCAGCGTCGGAACCGGGGCATATGGAAACACCATATATTTT
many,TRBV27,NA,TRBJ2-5,CASSLGNWETQYF,TGTGCCAGCAGTTTAGGCAATTGGGAGACCCAGTACTTC
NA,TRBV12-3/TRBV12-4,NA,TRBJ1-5,CASSSLLQGTQPQHF,TGTGCCAGCAGTTCTCTTCTACAGGGCACTCAGCCCCAGCATTTT
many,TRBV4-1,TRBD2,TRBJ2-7,CASSRSGPSSYEQYF,TGCGCCAGCAGTCGTAGCGGGCCAAGCTCCTACGAGCAGTACTTC
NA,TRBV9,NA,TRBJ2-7,CASSVGGGTYELYF,NA
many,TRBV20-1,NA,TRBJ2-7,CSASPMGQGPNEQYF,TGCAGTGCTAGTCCCATGGGGCAGGGACCGAACGAGCAGTACTTC
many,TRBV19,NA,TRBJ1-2,CASSIQGINYGYTF,TGTGCCAGTAGTATCCAGGGGATAAACTATGGCTACACCTTC
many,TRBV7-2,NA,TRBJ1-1,CASTPISVAFF,TGTGCCAGCACCCCCATCAGCGTAGCTTTCTTT
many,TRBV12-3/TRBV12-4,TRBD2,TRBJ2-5,CASSLSGGVKETQYF,TGTGCCAGCAGTTTGTCGGGAGGCGTCAAAGAGACCCAGTACTTC
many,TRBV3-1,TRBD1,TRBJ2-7,CASSPTGLYEQYF,TGTGCCAGCAGCCCGACAGGGCTCTACGAGCAGTACTTC
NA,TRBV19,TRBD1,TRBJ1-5,CASRAGTGSNQPQHF,TGTGCCAGTAGGGCCGGGACAGGGAGCAATCAGCCCCAGCATTTT
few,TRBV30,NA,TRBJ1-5,CAWSPTPGQPQHF,TGTGCCTGGAGCCCCACGCCAGGTCAGCCCCAGCATTTT
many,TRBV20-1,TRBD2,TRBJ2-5,CSGTRGREETQYF,TGCAGTGGAACACGTGGGAGGGAAGAGACCCAGTACTTC
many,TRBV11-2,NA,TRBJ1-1,CASSLAGDITEAFF,TGTGCCAGCAGCTTAGCGGGGGATATCACTGAAGCTTTCTTT
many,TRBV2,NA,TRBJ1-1,CASSEISRNTEAFF,TGTGCCAGCAGTGAGATCTCAAGGAACACTGAAGCTTTCTTT
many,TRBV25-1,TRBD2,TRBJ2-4,CASSEYRASGARVAKNIQYF,TGTGCCAGCAGTGAGTACAGGGCTAGCGGGGCAAGAGTAGCCAAAAACATTCAGTACTTC
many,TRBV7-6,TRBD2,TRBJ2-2,CASSRGVRTHTGELFF,TGTGCCAGCAGTCGGGGGGTTCGAACGCACACCGGGGAGCTGTTTTTT
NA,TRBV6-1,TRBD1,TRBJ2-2,CASSTQGAGTGELFF,TGTGCCAGCAGTACCCAGGGGGCGGGTACCGGGGAGCTGTTTTTT
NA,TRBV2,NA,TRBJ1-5,CASSRRGVNQPQHF,TGTGCCAGCAGTAGGAGGGGCGTTAATCAGCCCCAGCATTTT
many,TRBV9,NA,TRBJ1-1,CASSVGGQLNTEAFF,TGTGCCAGCAGCGTAGGAGGGCAGTTGAACACTGAAGCTTTCTTT
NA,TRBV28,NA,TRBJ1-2,CASSSSRGGYTF,TGTGCCAGCAGTTCCAGCAGGGGTGGCTACACCTTC
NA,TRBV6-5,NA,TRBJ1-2,CASSYLGGYDGYTF,TGTGCCAGCAGTTACTTAGGGGGTTACGATGGCTACACCTTC
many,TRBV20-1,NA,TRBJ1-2,CSARDTTEDNYGYTF,TGCAGTGCTAGAGATACGACAGAGGATAACTATGGCTACACCTTC
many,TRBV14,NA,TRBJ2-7,CASSQDGFSYEQYF,TGTGCCAGCAGCCAAGATGGATTTTCCTACGAGCAGTACTTC
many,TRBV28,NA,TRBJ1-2,CASTQRGVSGYTF,TGTGCCAGCACTCAAAGAGGGGTGAGTGGCTACACCTTC
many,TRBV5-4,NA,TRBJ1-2,CASSLHREGSYTF,TGTGCCAGCAGCCTTCACAGGGAGGGTAGCTACACCTTC
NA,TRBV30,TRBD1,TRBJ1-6,CAWTSGQGALSPLHF,TGTGCCTGGACCTCCGGACAGGGGGCACTTTCACCCCTCCACTTT
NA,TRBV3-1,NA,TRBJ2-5,CASSLRFLGGETQYF,TGTGCCAGCAGCCTACGTTTTCTGGGCGGCGAGACCCAGTACTTC
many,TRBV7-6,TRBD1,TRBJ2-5,CASSRTGEGETQYF,TGTGCCAGCAGCCGGACAGGGGAAGGAGAGACCCAGTACTTC